This T cell receptor (beta chain) originates from a study of blood T cell repertoires in COVID-19. Study-level background: There were acute and convalescent COVID-19 samples, and they came from the United States, Italy and Spain. T cells, B-cell-depleted T cells, or PBMCs supplied cDNA or gDNA.

In the source study's methods: How many nucleated cells were present was estimated from reference gene primer amplification. Clones were read by immunoSEQ multiplex PCR, and TCRdb kept only the in-frame ones, dropping some. V, J and clone size were drawn from that table, and D and trimming were deduced from the DNA. The data hold about 170,000 clones, with approximately 88% observed a single time. Trimming took 2 bases from V and 1 from J; bases not matched to a gene: 10. The germline V gene encodes CDR1 MNHEY and CDR2 SMNVEV (reference sequence). CDR3 size: 18 residues. This receptor was identified in a woman in her forties or fifties with acute or convalescent COVID-19. This chain connects TRBV27 to TRBJ2-1, with 8 bases lining up with TRBD2. Input material: peripheral blood. The DNA of the CDR3 is TGTGCCAGCAGTTTACGAATCCATAGCGGGGAATCCTACAATGAGCAGTTCTTC. It encodes CASSLRIHSGESYNEQFF.